This is a list of T cell receptor beta chains from one sample in a study of graft-versus-host responses after intestinal transplantation. Only in-frame clones appear in the TCRdb table, and some are missing; sequencing was by immunoSEQ multiplex PCR. This sample yields around 92,000 clones, of which around 86% are seen a single time; 1.4% belongs to the top ten. Source: PBMCs, taken 255 days after intestinal transplant. Receptors were obtained from a human patient who received an intestinal transplant, so some T cells may come from the graft donor. CDR3s leave out the opening cysteine and the closing phenylalanine or tryptophan.

j_gene: TRBJ1-5; v_gene: TRBV5-1; len: 13; CDR3aa: ASSLAGDRSQPQH
j_gene: TRBJ2-1; v_gene: TRBV27; len: 13; CDR3aa: ASFSASGRSNEQF
j_gene: TRBJ1-4; v_gene: TRBV27; len: 14; CDR3aa: ASSPWARGTNEKLF
j_gene: TRBJ2-7; v_gene: TRBV11-2; len: 11; CDR3aa: ASSLTAAYEQY
j_gene: TRBJ2-1; v_gene: TRBV27; len: 16; CDR3aa: ASSLGLAGDGSYNEQF
j_gene: TRBJ1-2; v_gene: TRBV6-1; len: 11; CDR3aa: ASSDGSMYGYT
j_gene: TRBJ1-6; v_gene: TRBV5-1; len: 14; CDR3aa: ASSLDSGRGASPLH
j_gene: TRBJ1-1; v_gene: TRBV7-8; len: 10; CDR3aa: ASSNRITEAF
j_gene: TRBJ2-3; v_gene: TRBV25-1; len: 15; CDR3aa: ASTPGGLAVSTDTQY
j_gene: TRBJ2-6; v_gene: TRBV4-1; len: 15; CDR3aa: ASSQDQGFSGANVLT
j_gene: TRBJ2-5; v_gene: TRBV7-9; len: 14; CDR3aa: ASSLGGRQGPETQY
j_gene: TRBJ1-6; v_gene: TRBV9; len: 17; CDR3aa: ASSHRDTAALSYNSPLH
j_gene: TRBJ2-3; v_gene: TRBV5-1; len: 14; CDR3aa: ASSPRLAQRTDTQY
j_gene: TRBJ1-1; v_gene: TRBV7-9; len: 13; CDR3aa: ASSLREPGDPEAF
j_gene: TRBJ2-6; v_gene: TRBV2; len: 12; CDR3aa: ATPRGAGANVLT
j_gene: TRBJ1-2; v_gene: TRBV6-5; len: 10; CDR3aa: ASSPTGHGYT
j_gene: TRBJ2-1; v_gene: TRBV25-1; len: 14; CDR3aa: ASRSGRESSYNEQF
j_gene: TRBJ2-7; v_gene: TRBV7-2; len: 11; CDR3aa: ASSLAGGSEQY
j_gene: TRBJ1-4; v_gene: TRBV29-1; len: 10; CDR3aa: SVRATNEKLF
j_gene: TRBJ2-4; v_gene: TRBV6-1; len: 10; CDR3aa: ASSELGGFQY
j_gene: TRBJ2-5; v_gene: TRBV7-2; len: 11; CDR3aa: ASSLAWQETQY
j_gene: TRBJ2-3; v_gene: TRBV6-5; len: 13; CDR3aa: ASSQTSGNPDTQY
j_gene: TRBJ1-1; v_gene: TRBV14; len: 12; CDR3aa: ASSQDAGETEAF
j_gene: TRBJ1-1; v_gene: TRBV29-1; len: 10; CDR3aa: SVTGGGTEAF
j_gene: TRBJ1-3; v_gene: TRBV28; len: 13; CDR3aa: ASGSPGRSGNTIY
j_gene: TRBJ2-3; v_gene: TRBV7-9; len: 16; CDR3aa: ASSLKKPGQRLTDTQY
j_gene: TRBJ1-6; v_gene: TRBV7-8; len: 14; CDR3aa: ASSLWVMRVGSPLH
j_gene: TRBJ2-1; v_gene: TRBV29-1; len: 12; CDR3aa: SVEDPQGANEQF
j_gene: TRBJ1-3; v_gene: TRBV28; len: 11; CDR3aa: ASSFTSGNTIY